This T cell receptor (beta chain) was sequenced during a study of T-cell reconstitution after alpha-beta-depleted transplantation in children. As for this clonotype: What it binds is unknown.

Notes on the study in general: Several hundred rapidly expanded clones from non-depleted graft cells reportedly supplied alpha-beta T cells about two months post-transplant. Where some patients showed high TCRbeta diversity at day 60, it came from recipient T cells and thymic progenitors that had survived. Newly made T cells mostly supplied T-cell counts and diversity one year after transplant.

CDR3 length equals 13 residues. Germline loops: CDR1 DFQATT, CDR2 SNEGSKA (reference sequence). V gave up 7 bases and J gave up 7 bases; unmatched junction bases: 8. TCRbeta library preparation incorporated unique molecular identifiers. MiXCR was run by TCRdb on the PCR reads, yielding one entry per CDR3 protein. The sample has some 440,000 distinct CDR3 sequences; 15% to 20% are singletons. The TCR was taken from a boy younger than two who had a stem cell transplant for Wiskott-Aldrich syndrome, so the T cells may come from the graft donor. Sequences were derived from PBMCs, mostly from graft donor cells, sampled 360 days after TCRalphabeta/CD19-depleted stem cell transplant. The V gene is TRBV20-1, the J gene TRBJ2-7, with 12 bases lining up with TRBD1. CDR3: CSETWDRGREQYF. The CDR3 DNA sequence: TGCAGTGAAACATGGGACAGGGGGCGAGAGCAGTACTTC.